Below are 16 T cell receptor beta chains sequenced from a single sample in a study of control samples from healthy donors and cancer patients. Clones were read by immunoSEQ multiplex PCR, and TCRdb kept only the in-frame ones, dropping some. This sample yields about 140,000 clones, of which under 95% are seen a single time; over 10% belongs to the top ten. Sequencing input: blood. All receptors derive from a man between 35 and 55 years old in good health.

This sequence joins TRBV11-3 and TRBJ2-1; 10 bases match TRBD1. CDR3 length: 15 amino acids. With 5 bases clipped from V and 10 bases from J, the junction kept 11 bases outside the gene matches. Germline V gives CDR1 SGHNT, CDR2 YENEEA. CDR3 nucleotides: TGTGCCAGCAGCCCGGGACAGGGGAGTATTTGGGAGCAGTTCTTC. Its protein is CASSPGQGSIWEQFF.

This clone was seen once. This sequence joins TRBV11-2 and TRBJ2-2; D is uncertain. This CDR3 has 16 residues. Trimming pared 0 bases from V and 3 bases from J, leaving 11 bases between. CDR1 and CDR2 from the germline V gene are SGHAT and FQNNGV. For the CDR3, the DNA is TGTGCCAGCAGCTTAGAGGCTTACAGATACACCGGGGAGCTGTTTTTT. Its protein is CASSLEAYRYTGELFF.

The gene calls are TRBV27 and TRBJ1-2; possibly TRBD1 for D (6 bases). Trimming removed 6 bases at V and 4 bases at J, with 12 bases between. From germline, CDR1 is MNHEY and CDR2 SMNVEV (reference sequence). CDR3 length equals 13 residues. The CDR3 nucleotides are TGTGCCAGCAGACCCCCCAGGGGCTATGGCTACACCTTC. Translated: CASRPPRGYGYTF.

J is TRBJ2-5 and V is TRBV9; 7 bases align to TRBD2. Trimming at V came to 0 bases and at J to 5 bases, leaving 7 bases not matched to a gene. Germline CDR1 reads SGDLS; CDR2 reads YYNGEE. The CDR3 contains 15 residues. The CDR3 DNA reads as TGTGCCAGCAGCGTAGAGGCACTAGCGAGCGAGACCCAGTACTTC. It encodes CASSVEALASETQYF.

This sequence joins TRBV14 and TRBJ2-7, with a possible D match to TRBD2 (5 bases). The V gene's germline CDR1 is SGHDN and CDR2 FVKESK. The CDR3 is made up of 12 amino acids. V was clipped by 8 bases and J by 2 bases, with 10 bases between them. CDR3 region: CASGRTAYEQYF. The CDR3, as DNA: TGTGCCAGCGGGAGAACGGCCTACGAGCAGTACTTC.

In DNA, the CDR3 is TGTGCCAGCAGCTCGGGGGCCCAGTATGGCTACACCTTC. Amino acids: CASSSGAQYGYTF. The V call is TRBV5-4, the J call TRBJ1-2; the D gene is possibly TRBD1 (6 bases). V lost 3 bases and J lost 5, with 11 bases in between. The CDR3 totals 13 residues. From germline, CDR1 is SGHNT and CDR2 YYREEE (reference sequence). Variable domain in full (rest from reference TRBV5-4 and TRBJ1-2): ETGVTQSPTHLIKTRGQQVTLRCSSQSGHNTVSWYQQALGQGPQFIFQYYREEENGRGNFPPRFSGLQFPNYSSELNVNALELDDSALYLCASSSGAQYGYTFGSGTRLTVV.

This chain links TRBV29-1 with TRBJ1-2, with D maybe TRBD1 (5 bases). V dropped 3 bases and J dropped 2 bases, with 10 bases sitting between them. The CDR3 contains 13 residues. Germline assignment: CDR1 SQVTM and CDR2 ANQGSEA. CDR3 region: CSVDGRDNYGYTF. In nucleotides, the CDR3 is TGCAGCGTTGACGGTCGGGACAACTATGGCTACACCTTC.

The CDR3 loop reads CAWSTIQGPLEYSNQPQHF. In nucleotides, the CDR3 is TGTGCCTGGAGCACTATACAGGGGCCGCTGGAGTATAGCAATCAGCCCCAGCATTTT. The chain uses TRBV30 and TRBJ1-5; 7 bases line up with TRBD1. There are 19 residues in the CDR3. J gave up 0 bases and V 3 bases, and 17 bases lay outside the gene matches. Germline V gene sequence: CDR1 GTSNPN, CDR2 SVGIG (reference sequence).

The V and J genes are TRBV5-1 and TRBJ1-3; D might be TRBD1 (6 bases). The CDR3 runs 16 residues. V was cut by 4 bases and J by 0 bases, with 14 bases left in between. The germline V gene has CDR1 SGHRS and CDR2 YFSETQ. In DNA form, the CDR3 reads TGCGCCAGCAGCCCGGCAGGGGACCTCTCTGGAAACACCATATATTTT. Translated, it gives CASSPAGDLSGNTIYF. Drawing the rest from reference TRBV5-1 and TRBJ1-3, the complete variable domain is KAGVTQTPRYLIKTRGQQVTLSCSPISGHRSVSWYQQTPGQGLQFLFEYFSETQRNKGNFPGRFSGRQFSNSRSEMNVSTLELGDSALYLCASSPAGDLSGNTIYFGEGSWLTVV.

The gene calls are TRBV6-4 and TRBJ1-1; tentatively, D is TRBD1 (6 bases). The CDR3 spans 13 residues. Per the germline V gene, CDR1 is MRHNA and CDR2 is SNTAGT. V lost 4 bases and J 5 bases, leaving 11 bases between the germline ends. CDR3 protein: CASSVETGTEAFF. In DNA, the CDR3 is TGTGCCAGCAGTGTGGAGACAGGAACTGAAGCTTTCTTT.

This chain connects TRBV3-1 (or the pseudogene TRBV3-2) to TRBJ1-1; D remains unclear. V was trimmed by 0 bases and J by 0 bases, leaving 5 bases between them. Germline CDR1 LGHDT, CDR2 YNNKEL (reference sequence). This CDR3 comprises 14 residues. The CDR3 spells CASSQDAVNTEAFF. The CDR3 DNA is TGTGCCAGCAGCCAAGATGCAGTGAACACTGAAGCTTTCTTT.

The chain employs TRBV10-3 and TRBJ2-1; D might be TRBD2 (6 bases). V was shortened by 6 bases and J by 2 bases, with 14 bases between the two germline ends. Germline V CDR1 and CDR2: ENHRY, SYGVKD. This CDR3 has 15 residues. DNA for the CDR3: TGTGCCATCAGCAACGGGGGAGCACCCTACAATGAGCAGTTCTTC. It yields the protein CAISNGGAPYNEQFF.

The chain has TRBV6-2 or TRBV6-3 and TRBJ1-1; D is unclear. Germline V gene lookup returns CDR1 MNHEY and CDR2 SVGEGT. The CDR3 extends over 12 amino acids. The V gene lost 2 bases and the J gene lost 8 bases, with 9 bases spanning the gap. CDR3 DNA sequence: TGTGCCAGCAGTTACGGGGTCGGGGAAGCTTTCTTT. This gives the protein CASSYGVGEAFF.

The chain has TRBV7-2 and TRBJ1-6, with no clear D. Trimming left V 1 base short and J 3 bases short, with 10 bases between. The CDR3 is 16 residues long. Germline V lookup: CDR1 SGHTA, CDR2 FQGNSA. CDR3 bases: TGTGCCAGCAGCTTAGGGTTGGCCTACTATAATTCACCCCTCCACTTT. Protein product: CASSLGLAYYNSPLHF.

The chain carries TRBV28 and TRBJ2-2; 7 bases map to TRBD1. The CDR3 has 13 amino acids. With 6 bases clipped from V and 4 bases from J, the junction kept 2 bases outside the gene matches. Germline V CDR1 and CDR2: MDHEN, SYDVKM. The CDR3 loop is CASRTGSTGELFF. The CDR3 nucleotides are TGTGCCAGCAGGACAGGGAGCACCGGGGAGCTGTTTTTT.

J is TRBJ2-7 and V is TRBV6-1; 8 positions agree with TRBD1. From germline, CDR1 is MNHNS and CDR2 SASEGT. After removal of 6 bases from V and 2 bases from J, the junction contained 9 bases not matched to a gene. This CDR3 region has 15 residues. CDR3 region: CASRNRQGAAYEQYF. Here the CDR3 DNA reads TGTGCCAGCAGAAATCGCCAGGGGGCCGCCTACGAGCAGTACTTC.